The sequence of this T cell receptor beta chain was determined in a study of blood T cell repertoires in COVID-19. About the study: Samples taken during acute and convalescent COVID-19 were collected in the United States, Italy and Spain. PBMCs, B-cell-depleted T cells, or T cells were the source of the cDNA or gDNA that made up the material.

Original analysis: How many nucleated cells were present was estimated from reference gene primer amplification. Assay: immunoSEQ multiplex PCR; the TCRdb copy retains only in-frame clones and omits some. V, J and clone size are those of that table, while D and trimming were read from the DNA. The data hold under 150,000 clones, with approximately 84% observed a single time. This clonotype originated in a woman aged 80 or over with acute or convalescent COVID-19. The sequenced sample was peripheral blood.

In DNA form, the CDR3 reads TGTGCCAGCAGTGAAGGGACAGCCTACAATGAGCAGTTCTTC. Translation gives CASSEGTAYNEQFF. V usage is TRBV27 and J usage is TRBJ2-1; 7 bases line up with TRBD1. This CDR3 has 14 amino acids. CDR1 and CDR2 (germline): MNHEY, SMNVEV (reference sequence). V was clipped by 5 bases and J by 2 bases; unmatched bases: 3.